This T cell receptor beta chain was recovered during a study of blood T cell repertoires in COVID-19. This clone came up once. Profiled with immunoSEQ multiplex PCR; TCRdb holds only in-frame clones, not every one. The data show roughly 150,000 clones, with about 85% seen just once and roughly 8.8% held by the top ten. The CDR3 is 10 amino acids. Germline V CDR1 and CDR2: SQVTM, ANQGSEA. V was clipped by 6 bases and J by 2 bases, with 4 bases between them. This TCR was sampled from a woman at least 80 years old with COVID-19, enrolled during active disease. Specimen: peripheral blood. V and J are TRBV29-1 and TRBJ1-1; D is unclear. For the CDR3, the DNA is TGCAGCGTCTCTAACACTGAAGCTTTCTTT. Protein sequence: CSVSNTEAFF. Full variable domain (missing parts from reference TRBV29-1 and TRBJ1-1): SAVISQKPSRDICQRGTSLTIQCQVDSQVTMMFWYRQQPGQSLTLIATANQGSEATYESGFVIDKFPISRPNLTFSTLTVSNMSPEDSSIYLCSVSNTEAFFGQGTRLTVV.